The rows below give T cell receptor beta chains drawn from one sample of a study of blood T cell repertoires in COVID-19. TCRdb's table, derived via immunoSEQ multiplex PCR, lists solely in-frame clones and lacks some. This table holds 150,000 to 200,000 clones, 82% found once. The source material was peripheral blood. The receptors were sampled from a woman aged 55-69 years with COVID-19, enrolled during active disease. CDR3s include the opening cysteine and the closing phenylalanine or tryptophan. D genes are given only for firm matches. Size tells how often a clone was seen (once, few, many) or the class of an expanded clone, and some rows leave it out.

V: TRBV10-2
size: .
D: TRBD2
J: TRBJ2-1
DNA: TGCGCCAGCAGTCGGGGGGGCTCCTACAATGAGCAGTTCTTC
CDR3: CASSRGGSYNEQFF

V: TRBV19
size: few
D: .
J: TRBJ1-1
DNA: TGTGCCAGTAGTTACAACCGGGACAAGGCTTTCTTT
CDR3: CASSYNRDKAFF

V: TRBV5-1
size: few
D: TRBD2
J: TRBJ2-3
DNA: TGCGCCAGCAGCCCCGGACTAGCGGGAGGGCTCACAGATACGCAGTATTTT
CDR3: CASSPGLAGGLTDTQYF

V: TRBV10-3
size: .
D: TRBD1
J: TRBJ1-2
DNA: TGTGCCATCAGTGACCGGCCGGGACAGCCTAACTATGGCTACACCTTC
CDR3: CAISDRPGQPNYGYTF

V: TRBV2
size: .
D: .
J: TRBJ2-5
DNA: TGTGCCAGCAGGACCACTACTTCGCAAGAGACCCAGTACTTC
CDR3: CASRTTTSQETQYF

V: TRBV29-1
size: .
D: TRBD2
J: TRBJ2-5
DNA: TGCAGCGTTAGAGCGGGAGGGCCGGGGGAGACCCAGTACTTC
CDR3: CSVRAGGPGETQYF

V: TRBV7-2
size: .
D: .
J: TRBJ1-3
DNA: TGTGCCAGCAGCCAACAGGGAGCTGGAAACACCATATATTTT
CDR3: CASSQQGAGNTIYF

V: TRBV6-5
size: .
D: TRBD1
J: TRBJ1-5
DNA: TGTGCCAGCAGAGGAGAGGGACAGGGGAATCAGCCCCAGCATTTT
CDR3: CASRGEGQGNQPQHF

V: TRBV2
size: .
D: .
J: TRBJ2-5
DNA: TGTGCCAGCAGCCCTAACCTCGGGAGTCAAGAGACCCAGTACTTC
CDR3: CASSPNLGSQETQYF

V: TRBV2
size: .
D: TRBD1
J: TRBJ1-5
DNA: TGTGCCACGAAGGGACAGATCAATCAGCCCCAGCATTTT
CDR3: CATKGQINQPQHF

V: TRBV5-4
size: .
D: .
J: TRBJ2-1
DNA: TGTGCCAGCAGCCTCTCTAACTCGAGAGACAATGAGCAGTTCTTC
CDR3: CASSLSNSRDNEQFF

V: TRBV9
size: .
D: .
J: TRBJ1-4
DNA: TGTGCCAGCAGCGTAGAGCCAAATGAAAAACTGTTTTTT
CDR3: CASSVEPNEKLFF

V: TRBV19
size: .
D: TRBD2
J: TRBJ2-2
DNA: TGTGCCAGTAGATCTCTGGGAGTAGCGGGACCGAACACCGGGGAGCTGTTTTTT
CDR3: CASRSLGVAGPNTGELFF

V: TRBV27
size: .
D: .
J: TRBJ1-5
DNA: TGTGCCAGCAGGTCTATGAGCAACGTAGGGGAGCCCCAGCATTTT
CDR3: CASRSMSNVGEPQHF

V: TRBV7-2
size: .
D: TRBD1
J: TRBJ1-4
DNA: TGTGCCAGCAGCTTCGACAGGGGAGGGGATAATGAAAAACTGTTTTTT
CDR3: CASSFDRGGDNEKLFF

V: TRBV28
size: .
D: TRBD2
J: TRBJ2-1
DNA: TGTGCCAGCAGATTACTAGCGGGAGGGCAGGGCTACAATGAGCAGTTCTTC
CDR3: CASRLLAGGQGYNEQFF

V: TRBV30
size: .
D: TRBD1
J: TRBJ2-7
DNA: TGTGCCTGGAGTGTAGGGACAGCCTACGAGCAGTACTTC
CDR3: CAWSVGTAYEQYF

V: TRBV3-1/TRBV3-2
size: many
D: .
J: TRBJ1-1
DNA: TGTGCCAGCAGCCAAGGGACAAGGAACACTGAAGCTTTCTTT
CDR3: CASSQGTRNTEAFF

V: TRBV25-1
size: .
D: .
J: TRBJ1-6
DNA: TGTGCCAGCAGTGAGGAGGGGGGGAATTCACCCCTCCACTTT
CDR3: CASSEEGGNSPLHF

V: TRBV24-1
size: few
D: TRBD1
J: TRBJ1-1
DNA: TGTGCCACCAGTGATTCGGGACAGGGGGACACTGAAGCTTTCTTT
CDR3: CATSDSGQGDTEAFF

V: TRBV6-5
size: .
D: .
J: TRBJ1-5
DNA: TGTGCCAGCAAACAGGTCTGGGGAAGCAATCAGCCCCAGCATTTT
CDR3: CASKQVWGSNQPQHF

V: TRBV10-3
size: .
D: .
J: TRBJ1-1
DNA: TGTGCCTCATCGGACAGTAGCGCCCTGAACACTGAAGCTTTCTTT
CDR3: CASSDSSALNTEAFF

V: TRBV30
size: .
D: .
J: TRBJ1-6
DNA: TGTGCCTGGAGTCCGCGGGTACGGTCACCCCTCCACTTT
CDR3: CAWSPRVRSPLHF

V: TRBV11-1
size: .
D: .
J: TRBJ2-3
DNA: TGTGCCAGCAGCTTAGCGTTACCTAGCCGCACAGATACGCAGTATTTT
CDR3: CASSLALPSRTDTQYF

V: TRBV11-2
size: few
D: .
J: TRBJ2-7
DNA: TGTGCCAGCAGCTTAAGTCGGGTAGGGCAGTACTTC
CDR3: CASSLSRVGQYF

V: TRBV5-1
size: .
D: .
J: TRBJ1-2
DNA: TGCGCCAGCAGCTTGGACAGCACCAACTATGGCTACACCTTC
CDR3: CASSLDSTNYGYTF

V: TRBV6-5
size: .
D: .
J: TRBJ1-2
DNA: TGTGCCAGCAGCAACTGGGACACCTACTATGGCTACACCTTC
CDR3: CASSNWDTYYGYTF

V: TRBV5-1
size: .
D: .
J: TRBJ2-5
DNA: TGCGCCAGCAGCTTGGGGTCGGGCAGGGGATATCAAGAGACCCAGTACTTC
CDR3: CASSLGSGRGYQETQYF

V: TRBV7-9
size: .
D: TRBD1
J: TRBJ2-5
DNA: TGTGCCAGCGCTCATAGGGACAGTTCCGAGACCCAGTACTTC
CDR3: CASAHRDSSETQYF

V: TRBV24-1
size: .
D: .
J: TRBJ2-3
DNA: TGTGCCACCAGTGTCGGGGCCCAACAGGGACGGGTAACAGATACGCAGTATTTT
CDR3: CATSVGAQQGRVTDTQYF

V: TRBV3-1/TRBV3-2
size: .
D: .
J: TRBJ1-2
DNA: TGTGCCAGCAGCCAAGCCTTTCAGGGACTAGATGGCTACACCTTC
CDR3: CASSQAFQGLDGYTF

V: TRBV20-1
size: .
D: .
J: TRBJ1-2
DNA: TGCAGTGCAGGGGCTTCTCATGGCTACACCTTC
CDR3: CSAGASHGYTF

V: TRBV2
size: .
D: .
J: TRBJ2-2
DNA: TGTGCCAGCAGTGAAGCGCTTGGCAGGGAGCTGTTTTTT
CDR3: CASSEALGRELFF

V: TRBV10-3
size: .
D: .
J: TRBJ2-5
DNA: TGTGCCATCAGTGAGTCGACTATGGGGGAGACCCAGTACTTC
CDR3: CAISESTMGETQYF

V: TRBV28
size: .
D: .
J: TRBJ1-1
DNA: TGTGCCAGCAGTCCGATTAGCCCCCCTGAAGCTTTCTTT
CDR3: CASSPISPPEAFF

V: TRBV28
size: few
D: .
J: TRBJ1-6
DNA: TGTGCCAGCAGGCCAGGGAAAGGCTCCTATAATTCACCCCTCCACTTT
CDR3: CASRPGKGSYNSPLHF

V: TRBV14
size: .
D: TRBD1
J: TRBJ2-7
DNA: TGTGCCAGCAGCCAAGGTAGGGGACAGGGATTCTACGAGCAGTACTTC
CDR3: CASSQGRGQGFYEQYF

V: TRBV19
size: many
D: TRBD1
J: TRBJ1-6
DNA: TGTGCCAGTAGTATACTATTCACAGGGGGCTATAATTCACCCCTCCACTTT
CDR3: CASSILFTGGYNSPLHF

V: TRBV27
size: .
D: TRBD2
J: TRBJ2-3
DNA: TGTGCCAGCAGTTTATTTCCTAGCGGGAGGGTGGCAGATACGCAGTATTTT
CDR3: CASSLFPSGRVADTQYF

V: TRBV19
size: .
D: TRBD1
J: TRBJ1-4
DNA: TGTGCCAGTGCCGGACAGGGCTACTCGGGGGAAAAACTGTTTTTT
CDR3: CASAGQGYSGEKLFF

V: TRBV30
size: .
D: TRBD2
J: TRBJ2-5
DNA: TGTGCCTCCGAGGGACTAGCGGGAACTGAGACCCAGTACTTC
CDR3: CASEGLAGTETQYF